The following is a T cell receptor beta chain sequence with its context. Its target is unknown. The CDR3 end shows no conserved phenylalanine or tryptophan, and so a read error is likely. The data are from a study of tumor-infiltrating lymphocytes in primary liver carcinoma. Study-wide context: Ranging in age from 30 to 69 years, the patients were men and women. Study-level findings and limits: Merely some 7-24% of top clones spanned all five tumor regions. The study found tumor-adjacent and tumor-blood pairs overlapped less than tumor region pairs. Significantly larger top-250-clone fractions were found in tumors than in blood (p = 0.039).

The CDR3 contains 16 residues. The V gene's germline CDR1 is SQVTM and CDR2 ANQGSEA. Total RNA (roughly 540 ng) served as template for TCR beta cDNA synthesis primed by a constant-region primer. Modified slightly, ARM-PCR produced TCR beta libraries over three nested multiplex PCR rounds. TRBV1-TRBV30 forward primers and a C-beta reverse primer were used in the first two PCR rounds, which each ran for approximately 11 cycles. TCRdb independently ran MiXCR on the multiplex PCR reads; one entry per CDR3 protein. The repertoire holds about 100,000 distinct CDR3 sequences, with approximately 68% as singletons. Scientists recovered RNA and DNA together from roughly 21-30 mg of unsorted bulk tissue.

The source material was liver tumor tissue from sampling region 5. The subset here: tumor region T5, tumor centre. The clonotype originates from an older woman with primary liver carcinoma and hepatitis B virus infection. The genes are TRBV29-1 and TRBJ1-5; D ambiguous. The CDR3 loop reads CGAKDGEPFSNQPQHL. The CDR3 DNA reads TGCGGCGCCAAAGATGGGGAACCCTTTAGCAATCAGCCCCAGCATTTA.